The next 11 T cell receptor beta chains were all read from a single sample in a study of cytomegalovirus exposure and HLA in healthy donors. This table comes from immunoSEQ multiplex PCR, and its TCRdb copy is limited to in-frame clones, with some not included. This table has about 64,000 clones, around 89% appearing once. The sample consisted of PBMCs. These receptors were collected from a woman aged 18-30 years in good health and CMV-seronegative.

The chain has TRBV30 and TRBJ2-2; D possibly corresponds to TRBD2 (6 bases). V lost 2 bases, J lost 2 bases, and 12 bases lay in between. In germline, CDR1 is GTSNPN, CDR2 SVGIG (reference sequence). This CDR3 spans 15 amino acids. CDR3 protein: CAWSQGLLNTGELFF. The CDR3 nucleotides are TGTGCCTGGAGTCAAGGACTACTAAACACCGGGGAGCTGTTTTTT.

The CDR3 DNA is TGCGCCAGCAGCCCCCTAGCGGGGGGTGTGGGGGAGCTGTTTTTT. Translated: CASSPLAGGVGELFF. This chain uses TRBV4-3 with TRBJ2-2, with 11 bases fitting TRBD2. The J segment lost 8 bases and the V segment lost 4 bases, leaving 6 bases of the junction unmatched. Germline CDR1 is LGHNA and CDR2 is YSLEER. The CDR3 is 15 residues long.

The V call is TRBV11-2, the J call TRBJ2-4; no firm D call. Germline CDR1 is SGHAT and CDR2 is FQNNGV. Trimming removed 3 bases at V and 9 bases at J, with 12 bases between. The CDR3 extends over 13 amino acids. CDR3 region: CASSFERVGIQYF. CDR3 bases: TGTGCCAGCAGCTTTGAACGGGTCGGCATTCAGTACTTC.

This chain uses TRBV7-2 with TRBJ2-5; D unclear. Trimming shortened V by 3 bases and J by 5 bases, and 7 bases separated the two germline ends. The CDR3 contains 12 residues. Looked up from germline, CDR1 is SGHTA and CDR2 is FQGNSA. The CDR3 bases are TGTGCCAGCAGCTTTATTTCGGAGACCCAGTACTTC. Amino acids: CASSFISETQYF.

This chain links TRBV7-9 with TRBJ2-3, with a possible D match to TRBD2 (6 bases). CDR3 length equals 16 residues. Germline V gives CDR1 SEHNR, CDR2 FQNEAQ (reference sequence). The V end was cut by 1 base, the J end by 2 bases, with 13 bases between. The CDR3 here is CASSLEGLANTDTQYF. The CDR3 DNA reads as TGTGCCAGCAGCTTAGAGGGCCTAGCGAACACAGATACGCAGTATTTT.

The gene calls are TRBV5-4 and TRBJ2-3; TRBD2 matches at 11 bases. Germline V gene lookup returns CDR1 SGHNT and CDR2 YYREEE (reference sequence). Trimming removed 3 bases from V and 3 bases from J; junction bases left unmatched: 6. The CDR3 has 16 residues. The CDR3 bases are TGTGCCAGCAGCTCAGGACTAGCGGGTATGACAGATACGCAGTATTTT. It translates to CASSSGLAGMTDTQYF. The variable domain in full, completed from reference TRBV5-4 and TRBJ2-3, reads ETGVTQSPTHLIKTRGQQVTLRCSSQSGHNTVSWYQQALGQGPQFIFQYYREEENGRGNFPPRFSGLQFPNYSSELNVNALELDDSALYLCASSSGLAGMTDTQYFGPGTRLTVL.

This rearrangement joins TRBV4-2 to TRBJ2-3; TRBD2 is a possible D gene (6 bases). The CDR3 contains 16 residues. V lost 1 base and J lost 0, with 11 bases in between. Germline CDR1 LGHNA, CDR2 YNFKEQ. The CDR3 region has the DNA TGTGCCAGCAGCCAAGTTGGCGCGGGGAGCACAGATACGCAGTATTTT. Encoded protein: CASSQVGAGSTDTQYF.

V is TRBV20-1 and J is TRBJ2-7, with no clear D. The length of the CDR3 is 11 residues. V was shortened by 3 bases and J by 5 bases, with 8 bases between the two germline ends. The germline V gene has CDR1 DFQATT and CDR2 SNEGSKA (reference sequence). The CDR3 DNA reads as TGCAGTGCTAGCAGGTCCCACGAGCAGTACTTC. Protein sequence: CSASRSHEQYF.

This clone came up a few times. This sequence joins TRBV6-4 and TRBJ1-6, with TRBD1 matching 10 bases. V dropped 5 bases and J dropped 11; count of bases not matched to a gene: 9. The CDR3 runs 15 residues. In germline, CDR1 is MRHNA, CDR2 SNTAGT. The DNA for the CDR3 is TGTGCCAGCAGTCCCGGGACAGGGGCGGGGACACCCCTCCACTTT. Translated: CASSPGTGAGTPLHF.

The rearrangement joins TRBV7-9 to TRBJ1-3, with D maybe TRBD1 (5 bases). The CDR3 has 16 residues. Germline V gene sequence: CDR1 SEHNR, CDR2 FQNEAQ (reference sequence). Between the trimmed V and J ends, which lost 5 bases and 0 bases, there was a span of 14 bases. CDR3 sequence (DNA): TGTGCCAGCAGCAGGTCACAGGTTAGCTCTGGAAACACCATATATTTT. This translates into CASSRSQVSSGNTIYF. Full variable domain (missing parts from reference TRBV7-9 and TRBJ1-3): DTGVSQNPRHKITKRGQNVTFRCDPISEHNRLYWYRQTLGQGPEFLTYFQNEAQLEKSRLLSDRFSAERPKGSFSTLEIQRTEQGDSAMYLCASSRSQVSSGNTIYFGEGSWLTVV.

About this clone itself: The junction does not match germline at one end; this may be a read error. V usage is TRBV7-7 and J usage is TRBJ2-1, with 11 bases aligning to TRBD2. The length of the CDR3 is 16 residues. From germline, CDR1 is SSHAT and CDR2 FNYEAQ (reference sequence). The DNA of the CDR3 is TGTGCTAGCAGCTTACAAGCGGGACTAGCGGTAAATGAGCAGTTCTTC. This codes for CASSLQAGLAVNEQFF.